The clone carrying this T cell receptor (beta chain) was seen a handful of times. Antigen: not known. The data belong to a study of beta chain features in type 1 diabetes. Whole-study results and caveats: Any HLA-type effect on TCRB rearrangement remained unresolved here. There was a moderate but significant shortening of TCRB CDR3s in all four CD4+ subsets of Type 1 diabetes patients.

The CDR3 is 15 residues long. Germline trimming cut 4 bases from V and 4 bases from J; bases unmatched to any gene: 6. Germline CDR1 LNHDA, CDR2 SQIVND (reference sequence). Every isolated RNA sample was fully reverse transcribed, so sequencing captured expressed TCRB transcripts. Only in-frame clones appear in the TCRdb table, and some are missing; sequencing was by immunoSEQ multiplex PCR. The sample yields around 690,000 clones, around an eighth seen once. This TCR was sampled from a man younger than 40 with type 1 diabetes. This rearrangement joins TRBV19 to TRBJ2-7; TRBD1 aligns across 11 bases. Sequences were obtained from naive CD4+ T cells from blood. The CDR3 loop is CASSTMGQGGYEQYF. In DNA form, the CDR3 reads TGTGCCAGTAGTACCATGGGACAGGGGGGATACGAGCAGTACTTC.